Listed below are T cell receptor beta chains from one sample, sequenced in a study of regulatory T cells in long-lasting Graves disease. TCRdb processed the multiplex PCR reads anew with MiXCR; each CDR3 protein has one entry. Of fewer than 450,000 distinct CDR3 sequences in the sample, 23% were seen once. Specimen: peripheral blood mononuclear cells (PBMCs), collected when the disease was refractory, from a patient treated with antithyroid drugs. These receptors were collected from a female donor with Graves disease. The CDR3 runs from the conserved cysteine through the conserved F or W. The order of the fields is D gene, clone size, V gene, J gene, CDR3 protein, CDR3 DNA. The D gene is left open where the match is weak. Some rows mark clone size as missing; the rest say once, few, many or name a class of expanded clone.

D: NA; size: NA; V: TRBV30; J: TRBJ1-6; CDR3: CAWNPRRGNSAYNSPLHF; DNA: TGTGCCTGGAACCCCAGACGGGGCAACTCGGCCTATAATTCACCCCTCCACTTT
D: TRBD1; size: NA; V: TRBV20-1; J: TRBJ1-2; CDR3: CSAHSGGTGGYTF; DNA: TGCAGTGCTCATTCAGGGGGAACAGGTGGCTACACCTTC
D: NA; size: NA; V: TRBV6-1; J: TRBJ2-5; CDR3: CASSRLSGVRETQYF; DNA: TGTGCCAGCAGCCGCCTTTCGGGAGTTCGAGAGACCCAGTACTTC
D: TRBD2; size: many; V: TRBV28; J: TRBJ2-7; CDR3: CASSGTSGRATYHEQYF; DNA: TGTGCCAGCAGCGGGACTAGCGGGAGGGCCACTTACCACGAGCAGTACTTC
D: TRBD1; size: few; V: TRBV30; J: TRBJ2-1; CDR3: CAWRKTGTDEQFF; DNA: TGTGCCTGGAGGAAGACAGGGACCGATGAGCAGTTCTTC
D: NA; size: many; V: TRBV6-6; J: TRBJ2-2; CDR3: CASSYSATDTNTGELFF; DNA: TGTGCCAGCAGTTACTCGGCGACAGATACGAACACCGGGGAGCTGTTTTTT
D: NA; size: NA; V: TRBV18; J: TRBJ2-7; CDR3: CASSPTDSPYEQYF; DNA: TGTGCCAGCTCACCAACGGACAGCCCCTACGAGCAGTACTTC
D: TRBD1; size: NA; V: TRBV24-1; J: TRBJ1-2; CDR3: CATSVGQGADGYTF; DNA: TGTGCCACCAGTGTTGGACAGGGGGCTGACGGCTACACCTTC
D: NA; size: few; V: TRBV20-1; J: TRBJ1-3; CDR3: CSARGPGSSPSGNTIYF; DNA: TGCAGTGCTAGAGGTCCCGGTTCCAGTCCCTCTGGAAACACCATATATTTT
D: NA; size: NA; V: TRBV19; J: TRBJ2-2; CDR3: CASSIFASEGELFF; DNA: TGTGCCAGTAGTATTTTCGCTAGCGAGGGGGAGCTGTTTTTT
D: TRBD2; size: many; V: TRBV7-3; J: TRBJ2-5; CDR3: CASSLTGGVQETQYF; DNA: TGTGCCAGCAGCTTAACGGGAGGGGTCCAAGAGACCCAGTACTTC
D: TRBD1; size: many; V: TRBV10-3; J: TRBJ2-5; CDR3: CAISRGQGETQYF; DNA: TGTGCCATCAGTCGCGGACAGGGTGAGACCCAGTACTTC
D: TRBD1; size: NA; V: TRBV7-2; J: TRBJ1-1; CDR3: CASSWTGTNTEAFF; DNA: TGTGCCAGCAGCTGGACAGGGACGAACACTGAAGCTTTCTTT
D: NA; size: NA; V: TRBV7-9; J: TRBJ1-1; CDR3: CASSFSSLGSEAFF; DNA: TGTGCCAGCAGCTTTTCTTCCCTCGGTAGTGAAGCTTTCTTT